Following are 9 T cell receptor beta chains from one sample sequenced in a study of blood T cell repertoires in COVID-19. The assay was immunoSEQ multiplex PCR, and TCRdb's table has in-frame clones only and misses some. The table lists 310,000 or so clones, approximately 90% of them singletons, with 2.2% in the top ten. Sequenced: peripheral blood. Source of these receptors: a woman aged 25 to 39 with COVID-19, enrolled during active disease.

The V call is TRBV6-6, the J call TRBJ1-1; 10 bases line up with TRBD1. The CDR3 runs to 13 residues. From germline, CDR1 is MNHNY and CDR2 SVGAGI (reference sequence). After removal of 5 bases from V and 11 bases from J, the junction contained 8 bases not matched to a gene. The CDR3 DNA follows: TGTGCCAGCAGTCCGACAGGGGGCGCGGGGGCTTTCTTT. Translation gives CASSPTGGAGAFF.

The gene calls are TRBV12-3 or TRBV12-4 and TRBJ2-1, with a weak D call TRBD2 (6 bases). Trimming left V 4 bases short and J 6 bases short, with 7 bases between. CDR3 length equals 12 residues. This CDR3 reads CASSWTINEQFF. The CDR3 DNA reads TGTGCCAGCAGTTGGACTATCAATGAGCAGTTCTTC.

This chain uses TRBV7-9 with TRBJ1-1; TRBD1 aligns across 8 bases. The J segment lost 8 bases and the V segment lost 5 bases, leaving 10 bases of the junction unmatched. The CDR3 length is 14 residues. Germline values: CDR1 SEHNR, CDR2 FQNEAQ (reference sequence). CDR3 sequence: CASSANFQGAEAFF. The CDR3 DNA follows: TGTGCCAGCAGCGCCAACTTTCAGGGGGCGGAAGCTTTCTTT.

The chain couples TRBV24-1 to TRBJ2-5; 8 bases align to TRBD1. Trimming at V came to 6 bases and at J to 5 bases, leaving 7 bases not matched to a gene. Germline CDR1 and CDR2: KGHDR and SFDVKD. This CDR3 has 14 amino acids. DNA for the CDR3: TGTGCCACCAGTCTGGAACGGGACAGGGAGACCCAGTACTTC. Protein product: CATSLERDRETQYF.

This clone was counted between two and nine times. The V call is TRBV9, the J call TRBJ1-2; D remains ambiguous. Trimming stripped 0 bases from V and 3 bases from J, with 9 bases between. Germline-derived CDR1 and CDR2 are SGDLS and YYNGEE. The CDR3 runs 14 residues. The CDR3 spells CASSVGNSHYGYTF. The CDR3 DNA reads as TGTGCCAGCAGCGTAGGGAACAGCCACTATGGCTACACCTTC.

This clone was seen at least ten times. The V gene is TRBV6-2 or TRBV6-3, the J gene TRBJ2-7, with D possibly TRBD1 on 5 matching bases. Trimming stripped 4 bases from V and 5 bases from J, with 12 bases between. The CDR3 spans 13 residues. Germline V gene data show CDR1 as MNHEY and CDR2 as SVGEGT. The CDR3 sequence is CASSWAQGHEQYF. The CDR3 DNA reads as TGTGCCAGCAGTTGGGCCCAGGGTCACGAGCAGTACTTC.

The chain couples TRBV3-1 (or the pseudogene TRBV3-2) to TRBJ1-6; D is unclear. The V and J ends lost 4 bases and 5 bases respectively, with 15 bases between them. This CDR3 is 16 amino acids long. The V gene's germline CDR1 is LGHDT and CDR2 YNNKEL (reference sequence). The DNA of the CDR3 is TGTGCCAGCAGCCGTGGAGCGCTCCTGAATAATTCACCCCTCCACTTT. Translated: CASSRGALLNNSPLHF.

The gene calls are TRBV2 and TRBJ1-3; D call uncertain. The CDR3 is 14 residues long. V was shortened by 4 bases and J by 0 bases, with 7 bases between the two germline ends. The germline V gene has CDR1 SNHLY and CDR2 FYNNEI. The CDR3 DNA is TGTGCCAGCAGTGTTCTAAGCTCTGGAAACACCATATATTTT. It translates to CASSVLSSGNTIYF.

V and J are TRBV19 and TRBJ2-1; 11 bases are shared with TRBD2. The ends lost 5 bases at V and 5 bases at J; junction bases unmatched: 2. The CDR3 covers 14 residues. Germline CDR1 reads LNHDA; CDR2 reads SQIVND (reference sequence). CDR3 residues: CASSLLAGDNEQFF. The CDR3 DNA sequence: TGTGCCAGTAGTTTACTAGCGGGAGACAATGAGCAGTTCTTC.